These T cell receptor beta chains were read from a single sample in a study of blood T cells in healthy people across ages. In TCRdb, the 5' RACE reads were re-called with MiXCR into one record per CDR3 protein. This table has 550,000 to 600,000 distinct CDR3 sequences, roughly 48% appearing once. Material: blood. The receptors here all came from a man older than 75 in good health. CDR3s include the opening cysteine and the closing phenylalanine or tryptophan. Fields, in order: J gene, V gene, D gene, clone size, CDR3 protein, CDR3 DNA. The D gene is left open where the match is weak. Expanded clones get a size class; other rows say once, few or many, or leave the size out.

j_gene: TRBJ2-3; v_gene: TRBV4-3; d_gene: TRBD2; abundance: NA; CDR3aa: CASSQDTSGGADTQYF; CDR3nt: TGCGCCAGCAGCCAAGATACTAGCGGGGGGGCAGATACGCAGTATTTT
j_gene: TRBJ2-3; v_gene: TRBV5-1; d_gene: TRBD2; abundance: few; CDR3aa: CASSITGTSVVTQYF; CDR3nt: TGCGCCAGCAGCATCACCGGGACTAGCGTTGTTACGCAGTATTTT
j_gene: TRBJ2-3; v_gene: TRBV7-2; d_gene: NA; abundance: once; CDR3aa: CVSSSGRTDTQYF; CDR3nt: TGTGTCAGCAGCTCAGGACGGACAGATACGCAGTATTTT
j_gene: TRBJ2-3; v_gene: TRBV29-1; d_gene: TRBD1; abundance: many; CDR3aa: CSVDSTGVGLGTDTQYF; CDR3nt: TGCAGCGTTGACTCGACAGGGGTGGGTCTGGGCACAGATACGCAGTATTTT
j_gene: TRBJ2-1; v_gene: TRBV18; d_gene: NA; abundance: NA; CDR3aa: CASSPGAGFNEQFF; CDR3nt: TGTGCCAGCTCACCAGGGGCAGGGTTTAATGAGCAGTTCTTC
j_gene: TRBJ2-3; v_gene: TRBV20-1; d_gene: NA; abundance: NA; CDR3aa: CSGLRRTDTQYF; CDR3nt: TGCAGTGGTCTGCGACGGACAGATACGCAGTATTTT
j_gene: TRBJ2-5; v_gene: TRBV5-1; d_gene: TRBD2; abundance: NA; CDR3aa: CASSSSLGTSGETQYF; CDR3nt: TGCGCCAGCAGCTCGTCCCTCGGGACTAGCGGCGAGACCCAGTACTTC
j_gene: TRBJ1-1; v_gene: TRBV6-4; d_gene: TRBD1; abundance: once; CDR3aa: CASSGGTDTEAFF; CDR3nt: TGTGCCAGCAGTGGTGGGACAGACACTGAAGCTTTCTTT
j_gene: TRBJ2-6; v_gene: TRBV30; d_gene: NA; abundance: few; CDR3aa: CAWSVQGAGANVLTF; CDR3nt: TGTGCCTGGAGTGTACAAGGGGCAGGGGCCAACGTCCTGACTTTC
j_gene: TRBJ2-1; v_gene: TRBV27; d_gene: TRBD2; abundance: NA; CDR3aa: CASSFHGTSGRLGNNEQFF; CDR3nt: TGTGCCAGCAGTTTTCACGGGACTAGCGGGAGATTGGGGAACAATGAGCAGTTCTTC
j_gene: TRBJ2-1; v_gene: TRBV7-2; d_gene: NA; abundance: NA; CDR3aa: CASSSGLGIEQFF; CDR3nt: TGTGCCAGCAGCTCCGGGCTGGGGATAGAGCAGTTCTTC
j_gene: TRBJ1-4; v_gene: TRBV15; d_gene: TRBD1; abundance: NA; CDR3aa: CATSRDTGVGEKLFF; CDR3nt: TGTGCCACCAGCAGAGATACAGGGGTGGGTGAAAAACTGTTTTTT
j_gene: TRBJ2-7; v_gene: TRBV11-3; d_gene: NA; abundance: NA; CDR3aa: CASSLFGGWRPDEQYF; CDR3nt: TGTGCCAGCAGCTTGTTTGGGGGCTGGCGACCAGACGAGCAGTACTTC
j_gene: TRBJ2-1; v_gene: TRBV28; d_gene: TRBD2; abundance: NA; CDR3aa: CASKLWTSGSDEQFF; CDR3nt: TGTGCCAGCAAACTTTGGACTAGCGGGAGTGATGAGCAGTTCTTC
j_gene: TRBJ2-7; v_gene: TRBV9; d_gene: TRBD2; abundance: few; CDR3aa: CASSPGTSGVPEQYF; CDR3nt: TGTGCCAGCAGCCCGGGGACTAGCGGGGTTCCCGAGCAGTACTTC
j_gene: TRBJ2-5; v_gene: TRBV7-2; d_gene: NA; abundance: few; CDR3aa: CASSTLGAQETQYF; CDR3nt: TGTGCCAGCAGCACTTTAGGGGCACAAGAGACCCAGTACTTC
j_gene: TRBJ2-7; v_gene: TRBV7-2; d_gene: NA; abundance: NA; CDR3aa: CASSLGVGAGVHEQYF; CDR3nt: TGTGCCAGCAGCTTAGGGGTGGGGGCAGGGGTCCACGAGCAGTACTTC
j_gene: TRBJ2-5; v_gene: TRBV6-2/TRBV6-3; d_gene: NA; abundance: NA; CDR3aa: CASSYPPREQYF; CDR3nt: TGTGCCAGCAGTTACCCTCCGAGGGAGCAGTACTTC
j_gene: TRBJ2-7; v_gene: TRBV7-2; d_gene: NA; abundance: NA; CDR3aa: CASSLRQDYEQYF; CDR3nt: TGTGCCAGCAGCTTAAGACAGGACTACGAGCAGTACTTC
j_gene: TRBJ2-5; v_gene: TRBV12-3/TRBV12-4; d_gene: NA; abundance: NA; CDR3aa: CASSPRAAETQYF; CDR3nt: TGTGCCAGCAGTCCCCGGGCAGCCGAGACCCAGTACTTC
j_gene: TRBJ2-1; v_gene: TRBV20-1; d_gene: TRBD1; abundance: NA; CDR3aa: CSAPQGADNEQFF; CDR3nt: TGCAGTGCTCCACAGGGGGCCGACAATGAGCAGTTCTTC
j_gene: TRBJ1-1; v_gene: TRBV7-2; d_gene: TRBD1; abundance: NA; CDR3aa: CASSPFQMDRRAFF; CDR3nt: TGTGCCAGCAGCCCCTTCCAGATGGACAGGCGAGCTTTCTTT
j_gene: TRBJ1-4; v_gene: TRBV7-2; d_gene: TRBD1; abundance: NA; CDR3aa: CASSQDRMSEKLFF; CDR3nt: TGTGCCAGCAGCCAGGACAGGATGAGTGAAAAACTGTTTTTT
j_gene: TRBJ2-1; v_gene: TRBV7-9; d_gene: NA; abundance: many; CDR3aa: CASSLAGIEQFF; CDR3nt: TGTGCCAGCAGCTTAGCGGGGATTGAGCAGTTCTTC
j_gene: TRBJ2-3; v_gene: TRBV18; d_gene: NA; abundance: NA; CDR3aa: CASSPYGTGSTDTQYF; CDR3nt: TGTGCCAGCTCACCATACGGAACAGGGAGCACAGATACGCAGTATTTT
j_gene: TRBJ2-5; v_gene: TRBV10-3; d_gene: TRBD1; abundance: NA; CDR3aa: CAISSGGTVETQYF; CDR3nt: TGTGCCATCAGTTCAGGGGGCACGGTGGAGACCCAGTACTTC
j_gene: TRBJ2-7; v_gene: TRBV5-5; d_gene: NA; abundance: few; CDR3aa: CASSLDWGSYEQYF; CDR3nt: TGTGCCAGCAGCTTGGATTGGGGGAGCTACGAGCAGTACTTC
j_gene: TRBJ2-3; v_gene: TRBV20-1; d_gene: NA; abundance: NA; CDR3aa: CSAPKPGHTDTQYF; CDR3nt: TGCAGTGCTCCCAAACCCGGCCACACAGATACGCAGTATTTT
j_gene: TRBJ1-5; v_gene: TRBV20-1; d_gene: TRBD1; abundance: NA; CDR3aa: CSAIPGQGEYSNQPQHF; CDR3nt: TGCAGTGCTATACCAGGACAGGGGGAGTATAGCAATCAGCCCCAGCATTTT
j_gene: TRBJ2-3; v_gene: TRBV12-3/TRBV12-4; d_gene: NA; abundance: NA; CDR3aa: CASSLALALDTQYF; CDR3nt: TGTGCCAGCAGTTTAGCGCTTGCGTTGGATACGCAGTATTTT
j_gene: TRBJ1-4; v_gene: TRBV4-1; d_gene: NA; abundance: NA; CDR3aa: CASSQVGTNEKLFF; CDR3nt: TGCGCCAGCAGCCAAGTTGGGACTAATGAAAAACTGTTTTTT
j_gene: TRBJ2-1; v_gene: TRBV5-8; d_gene: NA; abundance: once; CDR3aa: CASRLEGISLDEQFF; CDR3nt: TGTGCCAGCAGACTCGAGGGGATTTCCTTGGATGAGCAGTTCTTC
j_gene: TRBJ2-3; v_gene: TRBV6-2/TRBV6-3; d_gene: NA; abundance: NA; CDR3aa: CASSSGTVLWDTQYF; CDR3nt: TGTGCCAGCAGCTCCGGGACTGTTCTTTGGGATACGCAGTATTTT
j_gene: TRBJ2-1; v_gene: TRBV24-1; d_gene: NA; abundance: few; CDR3aa: CATSDSYNEQFF; CDR3nt: TGTGCCACCTCAGACTCCTACAATGAGCAGTTCTTC
j_gene: TRBJ2-1; v_gene: TRBV7-6; d_gene: TRBD2; abundance: NA; CDR3aa: CASSRLAVFNEQFF; CDR3nt: TGTGCCAGCAGTCGCCTAGCGGTCTTTAATGAGCAGTTCTTC
j_gene: TRBJ2-7; v_gene: TRBV7-2; d_gene: NA; abundance: NA; CDR3aa: CASSPSTEGEQYF; CDR3nt: TGTGCCAGCAGCCCGAGCACAGAGGGCGAGCAGTACTTC
j_gene: TRBJ2-5; v_gene: TRBV24-1; d_gene: NA; abundance: NA; CDR3aa: CATSSRGQETQYF; CDR3nt: TGTGCCACCAGTTCCCGGGGTCAAGAGACCCAGTACTTC
j_gene: TRBJ2-1; v_gene: TRBV21-1; d_gene: NA; abundance: NA; CDR3aa: CASRTRRGIQISLPEQFF; CDR3nt: TGTGCCAGCAGGACAAGAAGGGGGATTCAGATTTCTCTCCCTGAGCAGTTCTTC
j_gene: TRBJ2-1; v_gene: TRBV28; d_gene: NA; abundance: few; CDR3aa: CASRGSGNEQFF; CDR3nt: TGTGCCAGCAGGGGTAGCGGTAATGAGCAGTTCTTC
j_gene: TRBJ2-7; v_gene: TRBV20-1; d_gene: NA; abundance: few; CDR3aa: CSAGPGRQDEQYF; CDR3nt: TGCAGTGCTGGGCCGGGACGTCAGGACGAGCAGTACTTC
j_gene: TRBJ2-7; v_gene: TRBV4-1; d_gene: NA; abundance: once; CDR3aa: CASSQEPGRTSVEQYF; CDR3nt: TGCGCCAGCAGCCAGGAACCGGGACGTACTTCGGTTGAGCAGTACTTC
j_gene: TRBJ2-6; v_gene: TRBV5-1; d_gene: TRBD1; abundance: NA; CDR3aa: CASSGTASGANVLTF; CDR3nt: TGCGCCAGCAGCGGGACAGCCTCTGGGGCCAACGTCCTGACTTTC
j_gene: TRBJ1-1; v_gene: TRBV10-2; d_gene: NA; abundance: few; CDR3aa: CASSVRTGNTEAFF; CDR3nt: TGCGCCAGCAGTGTTCGAACGGGTAACACTGAAGCTTTCTTT
j_gene: TRBJ2-1; v_gene: TRBV20-1; d_gene: TRBD2; abundance: few; CDR3aa: CSASGTSGGGEQFF; CDR3nt: TGCAGTGCTTCCGGGACTAGCGGGGGAGGTGAGCAGTTCTTC
j_gene: TRBJ1-2; v_gene: TRBV29-1; d_gene: NA; abundance: NA; CDR3aa: CSVDRTAYGYGGTF; CDR3nt: TGCAGCGTTGACCGAACCGCCTATGGCTATGGAGGCACCTTC
j_gene: TRBJ2-7; v_gene: TRBV29-1; d_gene: NA; abundance: NA; CDR3aa: CSVGGVEQYF; CDR3nt: TGCAGCGTAGGGGGGGTCGAGCAGTACTTC
j_gene: TRBJ2-3; v_gene: TRBV20-1; d_gene: NA; abundance: NA; CDR3aa: CSANVLDTQYF; CDR3nt: TGCAGTGCTAACGTATTGGATACGCAGTATTTT
j_gene: TRBJ1-5; v_gene: TRBV20-1; d_gene: NA; abundance: NA; CDR3aa: CSAGATQPQHF; CDR3nt: TGCAGTGCTGGGGCAACTCAGCCCCAGCATTTT
j_gene: TRBJ2-5; v_gene: TRBV29-1; d_gene: TRBD2; abundance: NA; CDR3aa: CSTSGAQETQYF; CDR3nt: TGCAGCACTAGCGGGGCACAAGAGACCCAGTACTTC
j_gene: TRBJ2-7; v_gene: TRBV7-2; d_gene: NA; abundance: NA; CDR3aa: CASSLEPWRAASYEQYF; CDR3nt: TGTGCCAGCAGCCTCGAACCCTGGCGGGCGGCCTCCTACGAGCAGTACTTC
j_gene: TRBJ2-7; v_gene: TRBV10-3; d_gene: TRBD1; abundance: few; CDR3aa: CAISGTLPGQGFYEQYF; CDR3nt: TGTGCCATCAGTGGGACCCTTCCGGGACAGGGGTTCTACGAGCAGTACTTC
j_gene: TRBJ2-3; v_gene: TRBV29-1; d_gene: NA; abundance: NA; CDR3aa: CSGQRYTGPLTDTQYF; CDR3nt: TGCAGCGGCCAGAGGTACACAGGGCCCCTTACAGATACGCAGTATTTT
j_gene: TRBJ2-5; v_gene: TRBV4-3; d_gene: NA; abundance: few; CDR3aa: CASSQDWVALEETQYF; CDR3nt: TGCGCCAGCAGCCAAGATTGGGTCGCGCTAGAGGAGACCCAGTACTTC
j_gene: TRBJ2-1; v_gene: TRBV4-1; d_gene: TRBD1; abundance: NA; CDR3aa: CASSSRNSGGEQFF; CDR3nt: TGCGCCAGCAGCAGCAGGAACTCAGGGGGCGAGCAGTTCTTC
j_gene: TRBJ2-7; v_gene: TRBV3-1; d_gene: TRBD2; abundance: NA; CDR3aa: CASSQIEGPSGSSYEQYF; CDR3nt: TGTGCCAGCAGCCAAATCGAAGGGCCTAGCGGGAGCTCCTACGAGCAGTACTTC